This is a list of T cell receptor beta chains from one sample in a study of blood T cell repertoires in COVID-19. Assay used: immunoSEQ multiplex PCR; TCRdb lists only in-frame clones, some missing. The sample lists fewer than 75,000 clones, roughly 90% seen once, with 3.9% in the top ten. The sequencing sample was made of peripheral blood. Receptors originate from a man aged 65 to 79 with acute or convalescent COVID-19. Both conserved end residues are part of each CDR3. D genes are given only for firm matches. The size field is filled for only some rows; it gives once, few, many or a size class.

abundance: .
v_gene: TRBV11-3
d_gene: TRBD2
len: 13
j_gene: TRBJ2-3
CDR3nt: TGTGCCAGCAGGGGACTAGCCGCAGATACGCAGTATTTT
CDR3aa: CASRGLAADTQYF

abundance: once
v_gene: TRBV3-1/TRBV3-2
d_gene: TRBD2
len: 17
j_gene: TRBJ2-7
CDR3nt: TGTGCCAGCAGCCAAGATCTGGGTGCCGGGACTAGCAACGAGCAGTACTTC
CDR3aa: CASSQDLGAGTSNEQYF

abundance: .
v_gene: TRBV12-5
d_gene: TRBD1
len: 18
j_gene: TRBJ2-2
CDR3nt: TGTGCTAGTGGTCCCTTGGCCCCGGGACAGGGGGCGAACGGGGAGCTGTTTTTT
CDR3aa: CASGPLAPGQGANGELFF

abundance: .
v_gene: TRBV7-2
d_gene: TRBD1
len: 15
j_gene: TRBJ1-2
CDR3nt: TGTGCCAGCAGCCTAGGGACAGGGAGTAACTATGGCTACACCTTC
CDR3aa: CASSLGTGSNYGYTF

abundance: once
v_gene: TRBV29-1
d_gene: TRBD1
len: 20
j_gene: TRBJ2-3
CDR3nt: TGCAGCGTCCAGGGGAGGCCGGGACAGGTGAGACTAGGCCACACAGATACGCAGTATTTT
CDR3aa: CSVQGRPGQVRLGHTDTQYF

abundance: .
v_gene: TRBV7-9
d_gene: .
len: 16
j_gene: TRBJ2-1
CDR3nt: TGTGCCAGCGGCCTGGAGGGACACAGGGGTAGGAATGAGCAGTTCTTC
CDR3aa: CASGLEGHRGRNEQFF

abundance: .
v_gene: TRBV19
d_gene: .
len: 14
j_gene: TRBJ1-4
CDR3nt: TGTGCCAGTAGCCTAACAGGGTCGGTTGAAAAACTGTTTTTT
CDR3aa: CASSLTGSVEKLFF

abundance: .
v_gene: TRBV5-1
d_gene: .
len: 13
j_gene: TRBJ2-3
CDR3nt: TGCGCCAGCAGTGGCGGGTACACAGATACGCAGTATTTT
CDR3aa: CASSGGYTDTQYF

abundance: .
v_gene: TRBV6-6
d_gene: TRBD2
len: 17
j_gene: TRBJ2-3
CDR3nt: TGTGCCAGCAGTCCCCCCGCTGGACGGGGGGGCCGGGATACGCAGTATTTT
CDR3aa: CASSPPAGRGGRDTQYF

abundance: .
v_gene: TRBV9
d_gene: TRBD1
len: 15
j_gene: TRBJ2-2
CDR3nt: TGTGCCAGCAGCGTAGTGGGACAGGGGACCGGGGAGCTGTTTTTT
CDR3aa: CASSVVGQGTGELFF

abundance: .
v_gene: TRBV4-1
d_gene: TRBD2
len: 13
j_gene: TRBJ2-7
CDR3nt: TGCGCCAGCAGCCCAATAGCGGGGGGGGAGCAGTACTTC
CDR3aa: CASSPIAGGEQYF

abundance: few
v_gene: TRBV19
d_gene: TRBD1
len: 13
j_gene: TRBJ1-6
CDR3nt: TGTGCCAGTAGTTGGGACAGTAATTCACCCCTCCACTTT
CDR3aa: CASSWDSNSPLHF

abundance: .
v_gene: TRBV5-1
d_gene: TRBD1
len: 16
j_gene: TRBJ2-4
CDR3nt: TGCGCCAGCAGCCAAAGACAGGGTCTAGCCAAAAACATTCAGTACTTC
CDR3aa: CASSQRQGLAKNIQYF

abundance: .
v_gene: TRBV27
d_gene: .
len: 15
j_gene: TRBJ1-1
CDR3nt: TGTGCCAGCAGTCTCGTGGGAGCTATGAACACTGAAGCTTTCTTT
CDR3aa: CASSLVGAMNTEAFF

abundance: .
v_gene: TRBV10-3
d_gene: .
len: 20
j_gene: TRBJ1-6
CDR3nt: TGTGCCATCAGTGAGTCAATCCTACTCTTACAGGGAAGGTTTGATTCACCCCTCCACTTT
CDR3aa: CAISESILLLQGRFDSPLHF

abundance: .
v_gene: TRBV3-1/TRBV3-2
d_gene: .
len: 14
j_gene: TRBJ2-6
CDR3nt: TGTGCCAGCAGCCTCGTGCGGGGGGCCAACGTCCTGACTTTC
CDR3aa: CASSLVRGANVLTF